The T cell receptor beta chain described here comes from a study of blood T cell repertoires in COVID-19. Study information: From T cells, B-cell-depleted T cells, or PBMCs came the material, which was cDNA or gDNA.

In the original analysis: Amplification from reference gene primers served as the basis for estimated nucleated cell counts. Clones were sequenced by immunoSEQ multiplex PCR, and TCRdb holds only the in-frame ones, with some missing. The D gene and trimming were derived from the DNA, and the V and J assignments and clone size from that table. The repertoire holds roughly 250,000 clones, with 85% to 90% as singletons. This CDR3 comprises 14 residues. Germline values: CDR1 GTSNPN, CDR2 SVGIG (reference sequence). V lost 2 bases, J lost 4 bases, and 14 bases lay in between. The sequencing input was PBMCs or T cells enriched from blood (not recorded which). The chain carries TRBV30 and TRBJ1-2; D not resolved. This TCR came from a woman between 18 and 30 years old who had recovered from COVID-19. CDR3 coding DNA: TGTGCCTGGAGTTCAGGTCGGCTTGTCTATGGCTACACCTTC. It encodes CAWSSGRLVYGYTF.